This T cell receptor beta chain emerged from a study of T cell responses to AZD1222 COVID-19 vaccine. Data came from immunoSEQ multiplex PCR; TCRdb stores just in-frame clones and leaves some out. The table has 100,000 to 150,000 clones, over 75% seen once. On this clone: The antigen is undetermined.

This CDR3 spans 14 amino acids. V lost 0 bases, J lost 4 bases, and 9 bases lay in between. Germline assignment: CDR1 SGHRS and CDR2 YFSETQ. Study results and caveats: Of spike-specific TCRs, nearly half reportedly target regions left unmutated in variants.

The TCR comes from an adult in good health. The J gene is TRBJ2-3, the V gene TRBV5-1; D could derive from TRBD1 or TRBD2 (6 bases each). The starting material was peripheral blood, obtained on day 0 of AZD1222 vaccination. CDR3: CASSLVGGADTQYF. In DNA, the CDR3 is TGCGCCAGCAGCTTGGTCGGGGGCGCAGATACGCAGTATTTT.